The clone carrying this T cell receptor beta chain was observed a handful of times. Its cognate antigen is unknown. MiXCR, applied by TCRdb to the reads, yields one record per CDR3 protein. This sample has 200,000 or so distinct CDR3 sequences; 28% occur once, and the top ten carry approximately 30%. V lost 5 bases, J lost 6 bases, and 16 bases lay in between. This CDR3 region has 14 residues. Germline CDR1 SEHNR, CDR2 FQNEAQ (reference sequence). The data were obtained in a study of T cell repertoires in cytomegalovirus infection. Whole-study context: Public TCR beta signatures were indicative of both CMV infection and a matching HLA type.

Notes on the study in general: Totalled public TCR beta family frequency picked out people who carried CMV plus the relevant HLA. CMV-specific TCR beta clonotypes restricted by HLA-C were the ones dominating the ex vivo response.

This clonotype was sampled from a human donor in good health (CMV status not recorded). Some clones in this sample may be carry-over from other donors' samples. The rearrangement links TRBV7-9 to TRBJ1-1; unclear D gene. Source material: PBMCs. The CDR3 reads CASSTRDISPEAFF. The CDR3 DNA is TGTGCCAGCAGCACCCGCGACATTTCACCTGAAGCTTTCTTT.